This TCR beta chain emerged from a study of T cells in Graves' hyperthyroidism and ophthalmopathy. This clonotype was recorded a few times. What was amplified from RNA transcripts were TCR beta CDR3 regions. HTBI primers were the set used in a first-round RT-PCR of the TCR CDR3. TCRdb processed the multiplex PCR reads anew with MiXCR; each CDR3 protein has one entry. The data contain approximately 610,000 distinct CDR3 sequences, approximately 14% of them seen just once; the ten biggest clones take up about 4.5%. A Clinical Activity Score of at least 3, a NOSPECS grade of at least 4 and a duration under 3 months were recorded in the ophthalmopathy patients. Extraction of PBMCs used roughly 9.4 ml of fresh peripheral blood. CDR3 length equals 14 residues. V dropped 3 bases and J dropped 3 bases, with 11 bases sitting between them. Germline V gene lookup returns CDR1 SGHVS and CDR2 FNYEAQ.

This chain links TRBV7-6 with TRBJ1-1; D uncertain. Sequences were obtained from blood. The TCR originated in a woman aged 35 to 49 with Graves' ophthalmopathy. The CDR3 DNA reads TGTGCCAGCAGCTTGTCACACCCCGACACTGAAGCTTTCTTT. Translated: CASSLSHPDTEAFF.